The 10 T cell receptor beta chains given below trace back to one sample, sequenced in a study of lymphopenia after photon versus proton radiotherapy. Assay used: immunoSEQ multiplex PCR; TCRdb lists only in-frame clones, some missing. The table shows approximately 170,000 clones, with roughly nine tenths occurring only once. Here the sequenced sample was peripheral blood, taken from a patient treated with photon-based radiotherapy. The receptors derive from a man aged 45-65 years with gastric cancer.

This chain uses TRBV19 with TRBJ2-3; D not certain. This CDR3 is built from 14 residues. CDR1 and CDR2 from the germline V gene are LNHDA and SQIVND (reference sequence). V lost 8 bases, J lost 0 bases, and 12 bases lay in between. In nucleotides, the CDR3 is TGTGCCAGTCGTCCTTCTTCAAGCACAGATACGCAGTATTTT. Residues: CASRPSSSTDTQYF.

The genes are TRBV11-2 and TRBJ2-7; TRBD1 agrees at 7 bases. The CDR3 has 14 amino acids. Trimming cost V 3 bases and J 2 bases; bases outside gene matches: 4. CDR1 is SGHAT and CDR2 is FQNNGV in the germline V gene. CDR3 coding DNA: TGTGCCAGCAGCTTTAGACAGGGTCCCTACGAGCAGTACTTC. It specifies CASSFRQGPYEQYF.

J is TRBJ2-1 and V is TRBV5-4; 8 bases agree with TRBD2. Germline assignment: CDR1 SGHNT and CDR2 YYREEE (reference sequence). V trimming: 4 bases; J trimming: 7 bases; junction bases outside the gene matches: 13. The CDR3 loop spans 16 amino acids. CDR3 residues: CASSLGGSGSLNEQFF. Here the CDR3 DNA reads TGTGCCAGCAGCCTGGGAGGGAGCGGGAGTCTGAATGAGCAGTTCTTC.

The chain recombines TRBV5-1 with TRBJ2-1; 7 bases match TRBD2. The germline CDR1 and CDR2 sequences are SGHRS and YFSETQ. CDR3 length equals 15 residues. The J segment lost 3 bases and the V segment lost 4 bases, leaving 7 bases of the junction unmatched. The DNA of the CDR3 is TGCGCCAGCAGCCGACCGAGCGGGAACTACAATGAGCAGTTCTTC. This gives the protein CASSRPSGNYNEQFF.

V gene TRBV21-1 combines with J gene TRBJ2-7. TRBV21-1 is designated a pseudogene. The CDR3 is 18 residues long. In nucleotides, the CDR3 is TGTGCCAGCAGCAAAGAAGGGCCATGGATCCCGAGCTCCTACGAGCAGTACTTC. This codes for CASSKEGPWIPSSYEQYF.

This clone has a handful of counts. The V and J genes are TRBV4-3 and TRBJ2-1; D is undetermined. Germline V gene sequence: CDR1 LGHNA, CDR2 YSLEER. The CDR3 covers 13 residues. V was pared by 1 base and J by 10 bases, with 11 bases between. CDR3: CASSQGFIREQFF. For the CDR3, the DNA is TGCGCCAGCAGCCAAGGATTTATCCGCGAGCAGTTCTTC.

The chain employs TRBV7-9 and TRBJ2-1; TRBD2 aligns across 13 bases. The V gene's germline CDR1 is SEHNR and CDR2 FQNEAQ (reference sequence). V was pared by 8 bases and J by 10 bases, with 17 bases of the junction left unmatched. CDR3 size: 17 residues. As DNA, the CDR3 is TGTGCCAGCGGACTGACTAGCGGGAGGCCCCTCAGCGGGGAGCAGTTCTTC. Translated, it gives CASGLTSGRPLSGEQFF.

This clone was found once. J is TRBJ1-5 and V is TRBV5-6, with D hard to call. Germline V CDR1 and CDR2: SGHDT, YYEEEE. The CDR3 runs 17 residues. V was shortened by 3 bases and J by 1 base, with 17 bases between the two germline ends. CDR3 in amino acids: CASSSLAPGASNQPQHF. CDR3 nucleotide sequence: TGTGCCAGCAGCTCGCTCGCCCCAGGCGCCAGCAATCAGCCCCAGCATTTT. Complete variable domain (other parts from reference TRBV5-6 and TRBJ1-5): DAGVTQSPTHLIKTRGQQVTLRCSPKSGHDTVSWYQQALGQGPQFIFQYYEEEERQRGNFPDRFSGHQFPNYSSELNVNALLLGDSALYLCASSSLAPGASNQPQHFGDGTRLSIL.

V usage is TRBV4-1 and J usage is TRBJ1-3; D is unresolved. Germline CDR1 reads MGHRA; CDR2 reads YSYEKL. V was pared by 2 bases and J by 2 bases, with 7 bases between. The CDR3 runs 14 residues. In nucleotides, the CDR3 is TGCGCCAGCAGCCAAAGTGAGGCTGGAAACACCATATATTTT. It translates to CASSQSEAGNTIYF.

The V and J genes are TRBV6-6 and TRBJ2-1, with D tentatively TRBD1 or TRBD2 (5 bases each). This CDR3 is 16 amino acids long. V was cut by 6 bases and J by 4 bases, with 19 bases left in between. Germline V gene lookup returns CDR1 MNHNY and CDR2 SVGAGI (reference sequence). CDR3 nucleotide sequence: TGTGCCAGCAGCGGCCCCCGGGACCGGACTTACAATGAGCAGTTCTTC. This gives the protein CASSGPRDRTYNEQFF.